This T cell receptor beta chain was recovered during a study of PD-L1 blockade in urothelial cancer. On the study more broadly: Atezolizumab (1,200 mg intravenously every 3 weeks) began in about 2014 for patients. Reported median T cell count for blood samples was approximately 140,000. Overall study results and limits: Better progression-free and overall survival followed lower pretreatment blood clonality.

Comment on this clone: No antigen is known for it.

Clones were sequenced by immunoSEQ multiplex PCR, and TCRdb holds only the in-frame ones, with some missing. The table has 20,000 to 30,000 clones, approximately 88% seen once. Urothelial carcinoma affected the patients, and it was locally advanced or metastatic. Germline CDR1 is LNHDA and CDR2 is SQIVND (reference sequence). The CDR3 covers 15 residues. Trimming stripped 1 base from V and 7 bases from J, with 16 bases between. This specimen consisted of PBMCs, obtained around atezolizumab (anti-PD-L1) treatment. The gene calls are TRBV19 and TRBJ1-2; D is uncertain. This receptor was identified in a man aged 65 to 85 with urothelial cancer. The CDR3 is CASSIGGFGVTGYTF. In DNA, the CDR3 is TGTGCCAGTAGTATAGGAGGCTTCGGAGTAACTGGCTACACCTTC.